Detailed here is one TCR beta chain. The data stem from a study of T cell responses to AZD1222 COVID-19 vaccine. Study context: Pooling of second doses given at about 4 or about 12 weeks was done.

Germline V gene lookup returns CDR1 LGHDT and CDR2 YNNKEL (reference sequence). V lost 10 bases to trimming and J lost 8 bases, with 12 bases between them. The CDR3 runs 11 residues. Measured with immunoSEQ multiplex PCR; TCRdb has only the in-frame clones, and not every one. The sample yields 100,000 to 130,000 clones, 80% to 90% seen once. This TCR was recovered from an adult in good health. The J gene is TRBJ1-3, the V gene TRBV3-1 (or the pseudogene TRBV3-2); no clear D. The specimen comprised peripheral blood, sampled on day 0 of AZD1222 vaccination. This CDR3 reads CATGIRDTIYF. In DNA form, the CDR3 reads TGTGCCACGGGGATTAGGGACACCATATATTTT.